This T cell receptor beta chain is drawn from a study of T cell repertoires in cytomegalovirus infection. As for the study in general: Public TCR beta signatures provided an indication of both CMV infection and a matching HLA type. Study-level findings and limits: Predominance within the ex vivo response was attributable to HLA-C-restricted CMV-specific TCR beta clonotypes. Summed frequency of shared TCR beta families picked out CMV carriers who also had the relevant HLA.

The V gene's germline CDR1 is SGHVS and CDR2 FNYEAQ. The germline V and J ends were trimmed by 4 bases and 3 bases, with 13 bases remaining between them. The length of the CDR3 is 14 residues. This clonotype has ten or more counts. Its antigen remains unknown. TCRdb reprocessed the reads with MiXCR, giving one entry per CDR3 protein. This sample has 80,000 to 130,000 distinct CDR3 sequences, with 20% to 30% found just once. The chain carries TRBV7-6 and TRBJ2-7, with a tentative D call TRBD1 (6 bases). The sample was CD8+ T cells from PBMCs. This TCR derives from a human donor in good health (CMV status not recorded). Some clones in this sample may be carry-over from other donors' samples. The CDR3 spells CASSSSTGVYEQYF. CDR3 bases: TGTGCCAGCAGCTCTTCGACAGGCGTCTACGAGCAGTACTTC.